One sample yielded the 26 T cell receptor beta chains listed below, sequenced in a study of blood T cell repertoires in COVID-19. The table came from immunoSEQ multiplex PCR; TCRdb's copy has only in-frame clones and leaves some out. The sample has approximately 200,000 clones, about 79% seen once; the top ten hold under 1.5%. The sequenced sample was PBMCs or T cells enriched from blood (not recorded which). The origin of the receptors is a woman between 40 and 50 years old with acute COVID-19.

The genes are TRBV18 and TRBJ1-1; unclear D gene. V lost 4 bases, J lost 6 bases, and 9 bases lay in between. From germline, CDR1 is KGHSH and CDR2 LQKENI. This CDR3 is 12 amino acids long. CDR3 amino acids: CASSREVPEAFF. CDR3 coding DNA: TGTGCCAGCTCACGGGAGGTGCCTGAAGCTTTCTTT.

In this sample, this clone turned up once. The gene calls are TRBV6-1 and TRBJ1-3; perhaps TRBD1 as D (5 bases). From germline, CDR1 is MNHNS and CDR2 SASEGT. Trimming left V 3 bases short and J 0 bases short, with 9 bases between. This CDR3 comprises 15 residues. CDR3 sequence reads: CASSEEGSSGNTIYF. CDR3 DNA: TGTGCCAGCAGTGAGGAGGGGAGCTCTGGAAACACCATATATTTT.

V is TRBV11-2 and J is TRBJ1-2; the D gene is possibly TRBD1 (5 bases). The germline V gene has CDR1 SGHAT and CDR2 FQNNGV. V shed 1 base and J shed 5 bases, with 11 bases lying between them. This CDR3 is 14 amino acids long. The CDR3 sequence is CASSLATGEYGYTF. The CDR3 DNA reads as TGTGCCAGCAGCTTAGCTACAGGAGAATATGGCTACACCTTC.

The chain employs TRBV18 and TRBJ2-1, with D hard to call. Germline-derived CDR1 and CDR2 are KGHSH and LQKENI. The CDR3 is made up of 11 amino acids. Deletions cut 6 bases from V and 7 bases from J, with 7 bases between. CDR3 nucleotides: TGTGCCAGCTCCCTCAGGAATGAGCAGTTCTTC. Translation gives CASSLRNEQFF.

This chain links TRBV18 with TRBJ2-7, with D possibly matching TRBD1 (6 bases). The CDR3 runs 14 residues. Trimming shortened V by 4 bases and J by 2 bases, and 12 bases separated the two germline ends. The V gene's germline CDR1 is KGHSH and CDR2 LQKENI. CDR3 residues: CASSLGALAYEQYF. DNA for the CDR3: TGTGCCAGCTCACTGGGGGCCCTCGCCTACGAGCAGTACTTC. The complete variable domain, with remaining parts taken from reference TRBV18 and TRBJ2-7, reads NAGVMQNPRHLVRRRGQEARLRCSPMKGHSHVYWYRQLPEEGLKFMVYLQKENIIDESGMPKERFSAEFPKEGPSILRIQQVVRGDSAAYFCASSLGALAYEQYFGPGTRLTVT.

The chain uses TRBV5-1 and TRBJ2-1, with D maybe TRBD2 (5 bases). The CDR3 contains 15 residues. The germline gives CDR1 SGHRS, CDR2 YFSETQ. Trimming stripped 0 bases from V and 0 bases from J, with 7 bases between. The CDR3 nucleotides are TGCGCCAGCAGCTTGGGAGCGGCCTCCTACAATGAGCAGTTCTTC. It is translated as CASSLGAASYNEQFF. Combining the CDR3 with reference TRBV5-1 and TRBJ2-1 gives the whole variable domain KAGVTQTPRYLIKTRGQQVTLSCSPISGHRSVSWYQQTPGQGLQFLFEYFSETQRNKGNFPGRFSGRQFSNSRSEMNVSTLELGDSALYLCASSLGAASYNEQFFGPGTRLTVL.

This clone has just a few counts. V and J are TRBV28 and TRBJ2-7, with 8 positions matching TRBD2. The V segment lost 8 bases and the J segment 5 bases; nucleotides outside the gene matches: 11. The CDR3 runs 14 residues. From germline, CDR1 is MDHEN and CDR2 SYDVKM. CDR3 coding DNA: TGTGCCAGCCGTCCCCCGGGAGGGTCCCACGAGCAGTACTTC. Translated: CASRPPGGSHEQYF.

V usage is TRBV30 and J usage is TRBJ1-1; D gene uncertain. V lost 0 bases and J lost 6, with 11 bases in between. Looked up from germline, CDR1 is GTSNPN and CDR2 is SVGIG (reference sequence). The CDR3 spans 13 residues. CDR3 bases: TGTGCCTGGAGTGTACATTCGGGGTCTGAAGCTTTCTTT. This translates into CAWSVHSGSEAFF.

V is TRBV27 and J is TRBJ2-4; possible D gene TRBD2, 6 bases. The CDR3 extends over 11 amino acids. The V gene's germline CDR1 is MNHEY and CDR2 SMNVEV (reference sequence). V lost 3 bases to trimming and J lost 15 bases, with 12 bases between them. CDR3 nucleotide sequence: TGTGCCAGCAGTTTCCTGGGACTTTGGTACTTC. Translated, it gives CASSFLGLWYF.

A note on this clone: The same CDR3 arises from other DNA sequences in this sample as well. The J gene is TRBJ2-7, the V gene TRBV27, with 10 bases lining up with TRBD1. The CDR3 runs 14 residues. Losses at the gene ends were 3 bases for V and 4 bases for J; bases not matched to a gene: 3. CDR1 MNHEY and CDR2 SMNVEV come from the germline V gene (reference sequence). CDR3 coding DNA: TGTGCCAGCAGTTTGGGACAGGGGATATACGAGCAGTACTTC. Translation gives CASSLGQGIYEQYF.

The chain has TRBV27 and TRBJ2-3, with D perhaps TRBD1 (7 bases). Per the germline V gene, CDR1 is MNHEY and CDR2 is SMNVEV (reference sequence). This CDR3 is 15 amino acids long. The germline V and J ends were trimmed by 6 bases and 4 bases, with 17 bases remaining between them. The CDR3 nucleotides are TGTGCCAGCAGGGTAAGACAGGGAGGACCAGATACGCAGTATTTT. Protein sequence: CASRVRQGGPDTQYF.

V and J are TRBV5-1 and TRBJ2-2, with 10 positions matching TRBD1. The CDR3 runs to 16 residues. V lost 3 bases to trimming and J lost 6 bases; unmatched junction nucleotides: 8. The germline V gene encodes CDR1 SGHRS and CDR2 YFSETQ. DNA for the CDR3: TGCGCCAGCAGCTGGAGGGACAGGGGCGGCTCCGGGGAGCTGTTTTTT. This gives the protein CASSWRDRGGSGELFF.

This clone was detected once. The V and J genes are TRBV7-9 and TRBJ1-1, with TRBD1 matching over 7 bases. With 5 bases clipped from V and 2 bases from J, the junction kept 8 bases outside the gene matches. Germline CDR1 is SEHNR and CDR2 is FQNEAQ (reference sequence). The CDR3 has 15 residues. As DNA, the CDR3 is TGTGCCAGCAGCGCGAACAGGGGCGCCAACACTGAAGCTTTCTTT. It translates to CASSANRGANTEAFF.

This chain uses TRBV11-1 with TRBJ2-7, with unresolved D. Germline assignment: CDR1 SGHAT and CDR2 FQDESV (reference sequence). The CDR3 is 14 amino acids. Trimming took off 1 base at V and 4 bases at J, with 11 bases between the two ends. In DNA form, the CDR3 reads TGTGCCAGCAGCTTAGGTCAGGCTTTTTACGAGCAGTACTTC. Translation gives CASSLGQAFYEQYF.

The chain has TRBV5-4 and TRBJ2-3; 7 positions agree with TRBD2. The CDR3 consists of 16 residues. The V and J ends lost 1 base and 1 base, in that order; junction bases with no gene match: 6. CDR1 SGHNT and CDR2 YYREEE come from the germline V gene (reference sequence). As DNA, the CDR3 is TGTGCCAGCAGCTTGTTGTCCAGCGGGGGCACAGATACGCAGTATTTT. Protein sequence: CASSLLSSGGTDTQYF.

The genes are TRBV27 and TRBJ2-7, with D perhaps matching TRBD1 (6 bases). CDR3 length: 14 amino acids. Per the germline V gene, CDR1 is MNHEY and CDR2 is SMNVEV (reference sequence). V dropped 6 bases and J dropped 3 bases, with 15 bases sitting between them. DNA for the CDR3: TGTGCCAGCAGCTGGACAGCGGAAGTCTACGAGCAGTACTTC. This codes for CASSWTAEVYEQYF.

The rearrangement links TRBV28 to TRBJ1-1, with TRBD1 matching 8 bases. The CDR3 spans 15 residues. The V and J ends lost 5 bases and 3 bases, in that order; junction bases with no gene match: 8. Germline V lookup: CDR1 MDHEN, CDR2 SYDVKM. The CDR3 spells CASSTGQGPDTEAFF. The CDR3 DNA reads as TGTGCCAGCAGTACTGGACAGGGCCCCGACACTGAAGCTTTCTTT.

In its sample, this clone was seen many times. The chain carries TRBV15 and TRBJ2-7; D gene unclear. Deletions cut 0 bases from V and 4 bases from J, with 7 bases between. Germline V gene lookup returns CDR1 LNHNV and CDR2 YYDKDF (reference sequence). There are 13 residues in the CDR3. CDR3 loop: CATSRDLRYEQYF. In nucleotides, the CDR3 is TGTGCCACCAGCAGAGATCTCAGGTACGAGCAGTACTTC.

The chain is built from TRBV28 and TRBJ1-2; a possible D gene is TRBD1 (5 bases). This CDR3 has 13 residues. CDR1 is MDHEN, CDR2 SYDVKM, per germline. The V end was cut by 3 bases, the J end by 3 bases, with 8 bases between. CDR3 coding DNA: TGTGCCAGCAGTTTTCAAGGGGACTATGGCTACACCTTC. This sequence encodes CASSFQGDYGYTF.

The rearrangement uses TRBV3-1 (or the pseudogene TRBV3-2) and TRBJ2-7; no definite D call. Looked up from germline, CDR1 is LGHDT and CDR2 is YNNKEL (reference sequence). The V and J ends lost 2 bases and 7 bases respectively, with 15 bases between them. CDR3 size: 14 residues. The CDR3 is CASSQSTNHGEQYF. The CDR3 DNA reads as TGTGCCAGCAGCCAATCAACTAACCACGGGGAGCAGTACTTC.

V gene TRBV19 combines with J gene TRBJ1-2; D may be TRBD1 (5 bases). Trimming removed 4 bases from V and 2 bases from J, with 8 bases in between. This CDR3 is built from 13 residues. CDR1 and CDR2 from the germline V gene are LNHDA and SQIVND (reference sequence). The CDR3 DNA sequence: TGTGCCAGTAGTAACGACAGAAACTATGGCTACACCTTC. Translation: CASSNDRNYGYTF.

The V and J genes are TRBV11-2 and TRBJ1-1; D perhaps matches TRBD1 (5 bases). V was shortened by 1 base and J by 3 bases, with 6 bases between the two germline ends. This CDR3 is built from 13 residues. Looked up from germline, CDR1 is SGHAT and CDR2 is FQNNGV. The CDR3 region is CASSLGQYTEAFF. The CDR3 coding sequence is TGTGCCAGCAGCTTAGGACAGTACACTGAAGCTTTCTTT.

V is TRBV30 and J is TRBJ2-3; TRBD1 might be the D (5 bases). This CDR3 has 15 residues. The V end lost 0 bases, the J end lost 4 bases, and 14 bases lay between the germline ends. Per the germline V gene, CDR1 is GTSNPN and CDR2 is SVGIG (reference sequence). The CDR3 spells CAWSVQDLVADTQYF. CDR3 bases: TGTGCCTGGAGTGTACAGGATCTAGTAGCAGATACGCAGTATTTT.

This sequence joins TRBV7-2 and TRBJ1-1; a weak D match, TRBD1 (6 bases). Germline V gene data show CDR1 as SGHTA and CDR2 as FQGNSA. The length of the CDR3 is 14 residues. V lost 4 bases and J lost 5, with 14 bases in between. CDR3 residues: CASSSTGGRTEAFF. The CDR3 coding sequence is TGTGCCAGCAGCTCGACAGGAGGTCGAACTGAAGCTTTCTTT.

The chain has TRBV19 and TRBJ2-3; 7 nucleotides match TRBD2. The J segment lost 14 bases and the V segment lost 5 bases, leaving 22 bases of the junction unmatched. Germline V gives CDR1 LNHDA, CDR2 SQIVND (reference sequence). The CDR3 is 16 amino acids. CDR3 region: CASSPRGDGPGLATYF. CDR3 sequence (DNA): TGTGCCAGTAGTCCCCGGGGGGACGGACCGGGACTGGCCACGTATTTT.

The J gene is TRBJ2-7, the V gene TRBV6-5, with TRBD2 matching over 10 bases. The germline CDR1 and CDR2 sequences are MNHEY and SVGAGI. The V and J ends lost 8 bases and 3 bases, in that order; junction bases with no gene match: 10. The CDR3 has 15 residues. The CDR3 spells CASQRGLAGDYEQYF. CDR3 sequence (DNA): TGTGCCAGCCAACGCGGGCTAGCGGGAGACTACGAGCAGTACTTC.